Listed here is a single T cell receptor (beta chain). The data stem from a study of blood T cell repertoires in COVID-19. About the study: There were acute and convalescent COVID-19 samples, and they came from the United States, Italy and Spain. Sources were T cells, B-cell-depleted T cells, or PBMCs; the material itself was cDNA or gDNA.

In the study's own analysis: Reference gene primer amplification in the assay estimated nucleated cell counts. TCRdb's table, derived via immunoSEQ multiplex PCR, lists solely in-frame clones and lacks some. From that table come the V and J calls and clone size; the DNA was used to work out D and trimming. The sample lists about 290,000 clones; around four fifths were seen once. Germline lookup yields CDR1 KGHDR and CDR2 SFDVKD. V lost 0 bases, J lost 7 bases, and 9 bases lay in between. There are 14 residues in the CDR3. This receptor was taken from a woman in her 50s with active or convalescent COVID-19. Input material: peripheral blood. The chain has TRBV24-1 and TRBJ2-1; D possibly corresponds to TRBD2 (6 bases). CDR3 bases: TGTGCCACCAGTGATTTGTCAGGGACTAATGAGCAGTTCTTC. It translates to CATSDLSGTNEQFF.